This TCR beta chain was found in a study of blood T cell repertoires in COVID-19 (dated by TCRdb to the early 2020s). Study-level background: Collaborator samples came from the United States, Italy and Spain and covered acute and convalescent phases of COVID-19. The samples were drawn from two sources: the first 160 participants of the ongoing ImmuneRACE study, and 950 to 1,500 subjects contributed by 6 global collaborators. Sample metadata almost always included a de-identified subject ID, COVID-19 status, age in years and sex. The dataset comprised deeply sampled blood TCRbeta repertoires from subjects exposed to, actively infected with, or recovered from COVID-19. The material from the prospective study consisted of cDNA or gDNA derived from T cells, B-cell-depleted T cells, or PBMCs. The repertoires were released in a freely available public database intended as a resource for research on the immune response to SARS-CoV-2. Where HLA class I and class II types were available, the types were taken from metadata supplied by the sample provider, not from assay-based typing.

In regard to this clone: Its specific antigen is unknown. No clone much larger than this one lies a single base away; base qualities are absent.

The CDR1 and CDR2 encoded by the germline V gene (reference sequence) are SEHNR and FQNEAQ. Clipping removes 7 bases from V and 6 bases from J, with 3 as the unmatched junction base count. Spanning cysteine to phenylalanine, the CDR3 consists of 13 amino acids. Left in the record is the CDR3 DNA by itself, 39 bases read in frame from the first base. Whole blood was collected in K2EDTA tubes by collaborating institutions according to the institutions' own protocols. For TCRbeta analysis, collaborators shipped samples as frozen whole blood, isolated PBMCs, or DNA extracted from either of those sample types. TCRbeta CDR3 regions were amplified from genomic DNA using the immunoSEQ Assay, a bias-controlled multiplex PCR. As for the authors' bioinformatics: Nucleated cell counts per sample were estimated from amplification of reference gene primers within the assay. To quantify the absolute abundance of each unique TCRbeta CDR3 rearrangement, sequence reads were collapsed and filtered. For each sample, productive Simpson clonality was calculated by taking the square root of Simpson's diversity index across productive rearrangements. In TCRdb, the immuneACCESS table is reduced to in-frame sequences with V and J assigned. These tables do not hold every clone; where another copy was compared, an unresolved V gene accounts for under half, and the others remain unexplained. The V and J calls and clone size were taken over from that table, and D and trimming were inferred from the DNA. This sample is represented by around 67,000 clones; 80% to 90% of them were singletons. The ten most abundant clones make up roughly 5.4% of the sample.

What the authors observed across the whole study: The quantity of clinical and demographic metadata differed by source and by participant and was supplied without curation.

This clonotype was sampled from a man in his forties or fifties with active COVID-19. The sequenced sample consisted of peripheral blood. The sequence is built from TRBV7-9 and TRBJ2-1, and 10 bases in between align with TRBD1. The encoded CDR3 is CASTRDRGNEQFF. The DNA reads TGTGCCAGCACCCGGGACAGGGGCAATGAGCAGTTCTTC.